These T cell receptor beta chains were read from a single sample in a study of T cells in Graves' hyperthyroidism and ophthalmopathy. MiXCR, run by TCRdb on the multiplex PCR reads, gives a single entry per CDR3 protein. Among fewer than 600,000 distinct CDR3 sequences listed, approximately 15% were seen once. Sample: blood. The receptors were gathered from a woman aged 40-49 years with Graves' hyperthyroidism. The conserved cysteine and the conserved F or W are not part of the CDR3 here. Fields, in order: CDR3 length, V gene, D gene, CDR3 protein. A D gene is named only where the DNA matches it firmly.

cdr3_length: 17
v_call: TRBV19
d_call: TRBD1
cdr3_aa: ASSADRGPGVYSNQPQH

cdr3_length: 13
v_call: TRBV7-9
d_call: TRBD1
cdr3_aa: ASSPGTGETGELF

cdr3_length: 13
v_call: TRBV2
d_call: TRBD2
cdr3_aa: ASRRGAGGPNEQF

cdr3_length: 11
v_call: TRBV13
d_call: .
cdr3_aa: ASSYPLAPEQF

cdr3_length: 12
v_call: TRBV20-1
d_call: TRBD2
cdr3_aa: SATVAGETGEQF

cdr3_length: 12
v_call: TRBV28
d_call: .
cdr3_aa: AEGGGPVSNEQF

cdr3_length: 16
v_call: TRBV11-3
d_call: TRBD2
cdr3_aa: ASSSRSGRLLGTDTQY

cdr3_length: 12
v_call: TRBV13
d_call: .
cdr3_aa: ASSSTRQDRTQY

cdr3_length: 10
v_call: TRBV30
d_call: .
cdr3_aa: AWSAITDTQY

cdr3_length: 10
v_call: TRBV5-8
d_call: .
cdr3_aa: ASSLYNYEQY

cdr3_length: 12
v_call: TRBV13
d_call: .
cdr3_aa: ASSSQMVGTEAF

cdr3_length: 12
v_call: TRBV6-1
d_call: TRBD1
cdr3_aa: ASSGTGRSEKLF

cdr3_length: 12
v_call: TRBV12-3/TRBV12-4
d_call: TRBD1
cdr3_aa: ASSLSGTATGAF

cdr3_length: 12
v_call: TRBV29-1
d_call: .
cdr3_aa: SVKGTAINEKLF

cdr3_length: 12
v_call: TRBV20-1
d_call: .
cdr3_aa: SAREEVGNQPQH

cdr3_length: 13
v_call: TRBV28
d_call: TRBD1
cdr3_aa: ASSSSGTGDYGYT

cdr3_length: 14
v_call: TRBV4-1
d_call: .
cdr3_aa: ASSQGVGVWKETQY

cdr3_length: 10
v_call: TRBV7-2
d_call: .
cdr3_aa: ASSLAPYEQY

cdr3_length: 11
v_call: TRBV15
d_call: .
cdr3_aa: ATRGGDREKLF

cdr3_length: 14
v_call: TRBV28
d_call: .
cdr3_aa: ASSPPGAVMVYEQY

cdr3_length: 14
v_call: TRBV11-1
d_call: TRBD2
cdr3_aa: ASSLYGTSGTQTQY

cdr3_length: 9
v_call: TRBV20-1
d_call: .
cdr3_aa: RARADTEAF

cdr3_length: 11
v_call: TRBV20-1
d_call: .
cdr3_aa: SAVDVSNQPQH

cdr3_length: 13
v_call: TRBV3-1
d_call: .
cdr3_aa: ASSQNPDIGEKLF

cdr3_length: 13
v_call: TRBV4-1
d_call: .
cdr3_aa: ASSQFLGSTYEQY

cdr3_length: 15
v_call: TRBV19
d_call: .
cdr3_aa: ASSISGTGIGTGELF

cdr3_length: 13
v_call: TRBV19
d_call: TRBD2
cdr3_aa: ASNPLAGAVGELF

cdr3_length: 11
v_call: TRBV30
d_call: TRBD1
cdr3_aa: AWRGQEFYGYT

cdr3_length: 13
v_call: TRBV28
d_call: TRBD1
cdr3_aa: ASSLGMGQGGGYT

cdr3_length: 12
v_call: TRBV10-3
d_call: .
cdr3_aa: AIRGQNSGNTIY

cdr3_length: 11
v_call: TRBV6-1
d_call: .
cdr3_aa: ASNYDVNTEAF

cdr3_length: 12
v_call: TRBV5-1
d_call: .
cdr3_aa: ASSLASTNSEAF

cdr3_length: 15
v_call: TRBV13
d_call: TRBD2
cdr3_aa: ASSHRALAGRSYEQY

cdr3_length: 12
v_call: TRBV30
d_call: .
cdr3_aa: AWSGEHSGNTIY